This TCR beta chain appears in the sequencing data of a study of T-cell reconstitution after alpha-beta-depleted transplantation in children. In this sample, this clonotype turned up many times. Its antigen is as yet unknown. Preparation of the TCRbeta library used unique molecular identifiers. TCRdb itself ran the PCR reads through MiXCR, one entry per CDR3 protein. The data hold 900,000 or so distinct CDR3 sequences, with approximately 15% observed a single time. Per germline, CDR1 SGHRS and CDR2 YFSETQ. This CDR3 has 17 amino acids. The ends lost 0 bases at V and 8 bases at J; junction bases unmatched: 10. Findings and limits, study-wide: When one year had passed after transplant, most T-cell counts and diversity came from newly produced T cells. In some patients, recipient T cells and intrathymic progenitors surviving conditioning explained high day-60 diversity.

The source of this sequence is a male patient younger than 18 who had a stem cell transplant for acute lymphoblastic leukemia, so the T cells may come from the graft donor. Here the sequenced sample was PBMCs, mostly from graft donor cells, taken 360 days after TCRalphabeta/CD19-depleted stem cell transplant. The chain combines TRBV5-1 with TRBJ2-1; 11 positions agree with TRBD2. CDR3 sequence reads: CASSLVLAGGPGDEQFF. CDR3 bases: TGCGCCAGCAGCTTGGTATTAGCGGGAGGGCCTGGGGATGAGCAGTTCTTC. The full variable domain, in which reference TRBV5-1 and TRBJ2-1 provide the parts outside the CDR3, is KAGVTQTPRYLIKTRGQQVTLSCSPISGHRSVSWYQQTPGQGLQFLFEYFSETQRNKGNFPGRFSGRQFSNSRSEMNVSTLELGDSALYLCASSLVLAGGPGDEQFFGPGTRLTVL.